The clone carrying this TCR beta chain was found a few times. TCRdb independently ran MiXCR on the RT-PCR reads; one entry per CDR3 protein. This table holds a few hundred thousand distinct CDR3 sequences, around two fifths found once. CDR3 length: 17 residues. CDR1 and CDR2 from the germline V gene are ENHRY and SYGVKD. Trimming removed 0 bases at V and 0 bases at J, with 9 bases between. These data originate in a study of patients and donors after allogeneic stem cell transplantation. The TCR was taken from a human donor who was either an allogeneic HSCT recipient or a stem cell or donor lymphocyte infusion donor (not recorded which). It is not recorded whose cells these are; they may come from a transplant donor. What was sequenced was blood, either unsorted or a sorted T cell fraction (not recorded which). The V gene is TRBV10-3, the J gene TRBJ2-6; D perhaps matches TRBD1 (6 bases). The CDR3 loop is CAISESGTPSGANVLTF. The DNA of the CDR3 is TGTGCCATCAGTGAGTCCGGGACACCCTCTGGGGCCAACGTCCTGACTTTC.